This entry is about one TCR beta chain. The study ran its PCR with 60 Vbeta and 13 Jbeta primers. Measured with immunoSEQ multiplex PCR; TCRdb has only the in-frame clones, and not every one. Among approximately 97,000 clones listed, approximately 81% were seen once. This record comes from a study of cytomegalovirus exposure and HLA in healthy donors. The CDR3 has 13 residues. V was cut by 5 bases and J by 8 bases, with 13 bases left in between. Germline CDR1 LNHDA, CDR2 SQIVND (reference sequence). This sequence was found in a woman in her 70s in good health and CMV-seropositive. J is TRBJ2-1 and V is TRBV19, with D possibly TRBD2 on 5 matching bases. Sequenced input: PBMCs. CDR3: CASSRRLNDEQFF. CDR3 nucleotide sequence: TGTGCCAGTAGTCGGAGACTAAACGATGAGCAGTTCTTC.